This record concerns one T cell receptor beta chain sequence. J lost 7 bases, V lost 2 bases, and 9 bases had no gene match. Germline CDR1 SGHTA, CDR2 FQGNSA. The CDR3 runs 16 residues. The data originate from a study of blood T cell repertoires in COVID-19. Study as a whole: Samples came from the United States, Italy and Spain, spanning acute and convalescent COVID-19. In each case, the material was cDNA or gDNA derived from T cells, B-cell-depleted T cells, or PBMCs.

Per the authors' pipeline: Researchers report that nucleated cell counts were estimated from reference gene primer amplification. Sequencing used immunoSEQ multiplex PCR; TCRdb keeps in-frame clones, though not all of them. That table furnishes V, J and clone size, whereas the DNA furnished D and trimming. This table has some 50,000 clones, approximately 83% appearing once. The sequence was collected from an elderly man in a cohort sampled during active COVID-19. Sample: peripheral blood. The genes are TRBV7-2 and TRBJ2-7; 12 bases are shared with TRBD2. CDR3 loop: CASSLRSGTSGSEQYF. The DNA for the CDR3 is TGTGCCAGCAGCTTACGATCCGGGACTAGCGGGTCAGAGCAGTACTTC.